This TCR beta chain derives from a study of neurological immune-mediated disorders. This clonotype was observed at least ten times. Its antigen remains unknown. Libraries from sorted cells used roughly 1 million T cells (CD4+ or CD8+). CDR3 length: 16 residues. V shed 0 bases, J shed 0 bases, and the junction held 3 bases outside the gene matches. Per germline, CDR1 SGHKS and CDR2 YYEKEE (reference sequence). TCRdb reanalysed the 5' RACE reads using MiXCR and keeps one entry per CDR3 protein. The sample lists tens of thousands of distinct CDR3 sequences, roughly 6.2% occurring once. Study-level points and caveats: The expanded clones of different subjects shared no CDR3 amino acid sequences (suggesting private repertoires in all groups). In HTLV-1-associated myelopathy, TCR clonal expansion was greatest, whereas multiple sclerosis had the least, falling below healthy controls.

The sequenced sample consisted of CD8+ T cells from blood. The receptor was isolated from a man between 18 and 35 years old in good health. The V gene is TRBV5-5, the J gene TRBJ2-1; 7 bases agree with TRBD2. CDR3 loop: CASSLVRTSSYNEQFF. In nucleotides, the CDR3 is TGTGCCAGCAGCTTGGTTCGGACTAGCTCCTACAATGAGCAGTTCTTC.